This T cell receptor (beta chain) was identified in a study of T cell changes during pregnancy in multiple sclerosis. The table came from immunoSEQ multiplex PCR; TCRdb's copy has only in-frame clones and leaves some out. The sample has 20,000 to 25,000 clones; around four fifths are singletons. This clone was recorded a few times. After removal of 4 bases from V and 1 base from J, the junction contained 4 bases not matched to a gene. This CDR3 has 14 residues. Germline V CDR1 and CDR2: GTSNPN, SVGIG (reference sequence). This sample comprised CD8+ T cells from peripheral blood mononuclear cells, obtained in the first trimester of pregnancy. This clonotype originated in a female donor in good health, enrolled as a control in a pregnancy study. The gene calls are TRBV30 and TRBJ1-1; TRBD1 agrees at 9 bases. This CDR3 reads CAWMLGQGNTEAFF. The CDR3 region has the DNA TGTGCCTGGATGTTGGGACAGGGGAACACTGAAGCTTTCTTT.